These 5 T cell receptor beta chains were all obtained from the same sample, sequenced in a study of shared clonotypes between healthy human individuals. Naivety among CD8 cells was defined by CD45RO negativity and positive CCR7 selection, thereby excluding terminally differentiated effector memory CD45RA+ cells. Sequenced by immunoSEQ multiplex PCR; TCRdb stores in-frame clones only, minus some. Among roughly 2.1 million clones listed, under 95% were seen once. Sequencing input: naive CD8+ T cells from PBMCs. All receptors come from a man aged 18 to 29 in good health. Some clones in this sample may be carry-over from other donors' samples.

This clone has just one count. This chain connects TRBV7-9 to TRBJ2-2; D uncertain. CDR1 is SEHNR and CDR2 is FQNEAQ in the germline V gene (reference sequence). This CDR3 comprises 14 residues. V was cut by 5 bases and J by 6 bases, with 13 bases left in between. Here the CDR3 reads CASSPSEIPGELFF. Written as DNA, the CDR3 is TGTGCCAGCAGCCCATCAGAGATCCCCGGGGAGCTGTTTTTT. Variable domain in full (rest from reference TRBV7-9 and TRBJ2-2): DTGVSQNPRHKITKRGQNVTFRCDPISEHNRLYWYRQTLGQGPEFLTYFQNEAQLEKSRLLSDRFSAERPKGSFSTLEIQRTEQGDSAMYLCASSPSEIPGELFFGEGSRLTVL.

V and J are TRBV28 and TRBJ2-2, with 7 bases identical to TRBD2. From germline, CDR1 is MDHEN and CDR2 SYDVKM. With 6 bases clipped from V and 4 bases from J, the junction kept 11 bases outside the gene matches. CDR3 length equals 16 residues. The CDR3 DNA reads as TGTGCCAGCAGATTGGTGGGGGACTACCTCACCGGGGAGCTGTTTTTT. This translates into CASRLVGDYLTGELFF.

The chain joins TRBV9 to TRBJ1-1; TRBD1 aligns across 8 bases. Trimming took 3 bases from V and 1 from J; bases not matched to a gene: 14. Germline-derived CDR1 and CDR2 are SGDLS and YYNGEE. CDR3 size: 18 residues. Here the CDR3 reads CASSEWDRFMMENTEAFF. The DNA of the CDR3 is TGTGCCAGCAGCGAATGGGACAGGTTCATGATGGAGAACACTGAAGCTTTCTTT.

The J gene is TRBJ1-5, the V gene TRBV9; D gene uncertain. CDR3 length: 14 residues. V was pared by 1 base and J by 0 bases, with 5 bases between. Germline V gene lookup returns CDR1 SGDLS and CDR2 YYNGEE. DNA of the CDR3: TGTGCCAGCAGCGTATGGGATAGCAATCAGCCCCAGCATTTT. As protein: CASSVWDSNQPQHF.

The chain recombines TRBV6-5 with TRBJ2-5, with D possibly matching TRBD1 (6 bases). This CDR3 region has 14 residues. Germline lookup yields CDR1 MNHEY and CDR2 SVGAGI. V lost 6 bases, J lost 5 bases, and 16 bases lay in between. CDR3 bases: TGTGCCAGCAGCAGTACAGGGTATGGGGAGACCCAGTACTTC. Translation gives CASSSTGYGETQYF.